The 14 T cell receptor beta chains reported below all come from one sample, sequenced in a study of vaccination and CD4 T cells after COVID-19 (dated by TCRdb to 2022 to 2024). Libraries were made using PCR. For sequencing, an Illumina iSeq 100 was employed. DNA from cultured CD4+ T cells underwent TCR sequencing with the Oncomine TCR Beta short-read assay at the Johns Hopkins FTIC core. TCRdb reprocessing: public reads trimmed at Q25 with fastp, clones called with MiXCR, in-frame beta chains kept. Each CDR3 protein gets just one entry, which takes the most common genes and DNA from the rows behind it. Here the sample has 6,500 or so distinct CDR3 sequences; around 47% occur a single time. Jointly, the top ten make up around two fifths of the sample. Interpreted using the paper, the treatment or condition label stands for: roughly 11-day PBMC culture with coronavirus spike peptide pools or control peptides (ViraFEST assay). CD4+ T cells from unexposed donors were collected before the COVID-19 pandemic (2011-2018).

Their target antigens are unknown. Material for sequencing was CD4+ T cells from blood, cultured in vitro. These receptors came from a human donor in good health.

The rearrangement joins TRBV30 to TRBJ1-6; TRBD1 aligns across 8 bases. Germline V gene sequence: CDR1 GTSNPN, CDR2 SVGIG (reference sequence). CDR3 length: 13 residues. Trimming at V came to 8 bases and at J to 6 bases, leaving 6 bases not matched to a gene. CDR3 loop: CATRTGTNSPLHF. As DNA, the CDR3 is TGTGCCACAAGGACAGGGACTAATTCACCCCTCCACTTT.

V usage is TRBV19 and J usage is TRBJ1-1; 9 nucleotides align to TRBD1. V was clipped by 4 bases and J by 7 bases; unmatched bases: 10. CDR3 length equals 15 residues. Germline values: CDR1 LNHDA, CDR2 SQIVND (reference sequence). The CDR3 reads CASSNGRMTGGEAFF. CDR3 bases: TGTGCCAGTAGTAACGGGAGGATGACAGGGGGTGAAGCTTTCTTT.

This clonotype appeared a single time. The V and J genes are TRBV20-1 and TRBJ2-3, with 12 bases that match TRBD2. Germline V lookup: CDR1 DFQATT, CDR2 SNEGSKA (reference sequence). The length of the CDR3 is 15 residues. V shed 6 bases and J 5 bases; nucleotides not matched to a gene: 9. The CDR3 reads CSARLAGGLGDTQYF. Here the CDR3 DNA reads TGCAGTGCCCGCCTAGCGGGGGGGCTAGGAGATACGCAGTATTTT.

This clonotype was seen a few times. The V gene is TRBV7-9, the J gene TRBJ2-3, with TRBD1 matching over 7 bases. CDR1 is SEHNR, CDR2 FQNEAQ, per germline (reference sequence). The junction had 9 bases not matched to a gene; V was cut back by 5 bases and J by 4 bases. The CDR3 extends over 15 amino acids. CDR3 nucleotides: TGTGCCAGCAGCAGACGGACAGGATCGGCAGATACGCAGTATTTT. Encoded protein: CASSRRTGSADTQYF.

This chain links TRBV15 with TRBJ1-1; possibly TRBD1 for D (5 bases). CDR1 is LNHNV and CDR2 is YYDKDF in the germline V gene (reference sequence). V lost 1 base and J 6 bases, leaving 9 bases between the germline ends. The CDR3 sequence is 13 residues long. CDR3 region: CATSRVAGPEAFF. DNA for the CDR3: TGTGCCACCAGCAGAGTGGCAGGGCCTGAAGCTTTCTTT.

The genes are TRBV20-1 and TRBJ2-7; D remains unclear. V lost 3 bases to trimming and J lost 1 base, with 7 bases between them. CDR3 length: 12 residues. Germline values: CDR1 DFQATT, CDR2 SNEGSKA (reference sequence). CDR3 sequence reads: CSASPSSYEQYF. CDR3 sequence (DNA): TGCAGTGCTAGTCCCTCGTCCTACGAGCAGTACTTC.

The chain joins TRBV19 to TRBJ2-7; 14 positions agree with TRBD2. This CDR3 comprises 16 residues. The V and J ends lost 7 bases and 1 base, in that order; junction bases with no gene match: 6. Germline-derived CDR1 and CDR2 are LNHDA and SQIVND (reference sequence). The CDR3 bases are TGTGCCAGTATGGGGACTAGCGGGAGAGGGTCCTACGAGCAGTACTTC. This encodes CASMGTSGRGSYEQYF.

The chain couples TRBV30 to TRBJ1-2, with 7 bases that match TRBD1. J lost 5 bases, V lost 0 bases, and 3 bases had no gene match. CDR1 GTSNPN and CDR2 SVGIG come from the germline V gene (reference sequence). The CDR3 sequence is 13 residues long. The CDR3 DNA follows: TGTGCCTGGAGTGTTACAGGGGTTTATGGCTACACCTTC. It encodes CAWSVTGVYGYTF.

The V gene is TRBV20-1, the J gene TRBJ2-3; no definite D call. The length of the CDR3 is 13 residues. CDR1 is DFQATT, CDR2 SNEGSKA, per germline (reference sequence). With 2 bases removed from V and 6 bases from J, the gap between germline ends came to 12 bases. In DNA form, the CDR3 reads TGCAGTGCTAGAAGGCGACCGGAGGATACGCAGTATTTT. It yields the protein CSARRRPEDTQYF.

The genes are TRBV7-6 and TRBJ2-3; maybe TRBD2 (5 bases). There are 16 residues in the CDR3. Germline V gives CDR1 SGHVS, CDR2 FNYEAQ. Trimming took 5 bases from V and 3 from J, leaving 18 bases between them. In nucleotides, the CDR3 is TGTGCCAGCAGCCTCACCCAGGTGGTAGCGACAGATACGCAGTATTTT. Protein product: CASSLTQVVATDTQYF.

The gene calls are TRBV7-2 and TRBJ2-7; TRBD2 matches 10 bases. The CDR3 covers 15 residues. Unmatched junction bases numbered 7, after V lost 5 bases and J lost 3 bases. The germline V gene has CDR1 SGHTA and CDR2 FQGNSA. CDR3 sequence reads: CASSQGASGSYEQYF. The DNA for the CDR3 is TGTGCCAGCAGCCAGGGGGCTAGCGGGAGCTACGAGCAGTACTTC.

This clonotype has just a few counts. The chain links TRBV19 to TRBJ1-2; no firm D call. Trimming took 1 base from V and 0 from J, leaving 9 bases between them. The CDR3 contains 15 residues. Germline CDR1 and CDR2: LNHDA and SQIVND (reference sequence). CDR3 region: CASSIAVSSNYGYTF. The CDR3, as DNA: TGTGCCAGTAGTATAGCTGTTTCCTCTAACTATGGCTACACCTTC.

This clonotype was counted a few times. This chain links TRBV27 with TRBJ2-3; perhaps TRBD2 as D (5 bases). Germline-derived CDR1 and CDR2 are MNHEY and SMNVEV (reference sequence). The CDR3 has 16 residues. V was clipped by 5 bases and J by 2 bases, with 17 bases between them. CDR3 loop: CASSPIPGFDTDTQYF. For the CDR3, the DNA is TGTGCCAGCAGTCCGATACCGGGATTCGACACAGATACGCAGTATTTT.

The chain links TRBV19 to TRBJ1-1, with D perhaps matching TRBD1 (6 bases). This CDR3 spans 13 amino acids. V lost 7 bases, J lost 5 bases, and 14 bases lay in between. CDR1 and CDR2 (germline): LNHDA, SQIVND (reference sequence). Written as DNA, the CDR3 is TGTGCCAGTATCCATACAGGGAGGACTGAAGCTTTCTTT. It is translated as CASIHTGRTEAFF.